This T cell receptor beta chain emerged from a study of beta chain features in type 1 diabetes. Study background: Age, gender and cell yields were alike across patients and healthy donors.

Since all of the isolated RNA was reverse transcribed, expressed TCRB transcripts were what got sequenced. This table comes from immunoSEQ multiplex PCR, and its TCRdb copy is limited to in-frame clones, with some not included. The sample consists of under 300,000 clones, roughly a quarter of them appearing once. Trimming left V 5 bases short and J 2 bases short, with 7 bases between. Germline CDR1 reads SGHRS; CDR2 reads YFSETQ. The length of the CDR3 is 12 residues. Sorting produced populations that all topped 95% purity. This clone was seen a handful of times. Its cognate antigen is unknown. Study-wide results and limits: Moderate but significant shortening of TCRB CDR3s was recorded in all four CD4+ subsets from Type 1 diabetes patients. The study left unresolved whether HLA type influences TCRB rearrangement.

The chain recombines TRBV5-1 with TRBJ2-5; D remains ambiguous. The TCR originated in a woman aged 30 to 39 with type 1 diabetes. Sequencing input: naive CD4+ T cells from blood. The CDR3 reads CASRTGQETQYF. The CDR3, as DNA: TGCGCCAGCAGGACCGGGCAAGAGACCCAGTACTTC.